This T cell receptor beta chain was documented in a study of T cells in Graves' hyperthyroidism and ophthalmopathy. Findings and limits, study-wide: Ophthalmopathy and stable hyperthyroidism were told apart by a 13 V-J model.

A note on this clonotype: What it recognizes is unknown.

Reasons for excluding patients were uncontrolled infection, other autoimmune disease, pregnancy or lactation. The PBMCs studied were ones that came from 8.5 to 10 ml fresh peripheral blood. Regions amplified from RNA transcripts were the TCR beta CDR3 regions. The primer set for the first-round RT-PCR of the TCR CDR3 was HTBI. TCRdb itself ran the multiplex PCR reads through MiXCR, one entry per CDR3 protein. The sample has 530,000 or so distinct CDR3 sequences; approximately 25% are singletons. The CDR3 has 17 amino acids. Looked up from germline, CDR1 is DFQATT and CDR2 is SNEGSKA (reference sequence). Trimming stripped 0 bases from V and 2 bases from J, with 17 bases between.

The sequence was obtained from a woman in her 30s with Graves' ophthalmopathy. The source material was blood. The V call is TRBV20-1, the J call TRBJ1-5; no clear D. CDR3 region: CSARDTISLAGNQPQHF. The DNA for the CDR3 is TGCAGTGCTAGAGATACGATTTCCCTGGCGGGCAATCAGCCCCAGCATTTT.